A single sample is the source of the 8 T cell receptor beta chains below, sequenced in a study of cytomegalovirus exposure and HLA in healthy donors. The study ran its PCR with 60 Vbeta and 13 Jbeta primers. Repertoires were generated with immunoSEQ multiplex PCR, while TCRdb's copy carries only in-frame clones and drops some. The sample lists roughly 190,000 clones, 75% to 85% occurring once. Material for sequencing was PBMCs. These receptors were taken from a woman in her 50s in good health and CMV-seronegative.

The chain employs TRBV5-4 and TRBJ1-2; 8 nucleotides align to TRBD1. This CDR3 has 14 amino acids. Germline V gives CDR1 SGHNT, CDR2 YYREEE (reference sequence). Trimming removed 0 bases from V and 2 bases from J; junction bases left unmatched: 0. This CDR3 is CASSLDRGNYGYTF. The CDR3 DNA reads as TGTGCCAGCAGCTTGGACAGGGGGAACTATGGCTACACCTTC.

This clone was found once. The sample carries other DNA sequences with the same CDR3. The CDR3 protein is CASSDTGTGETGELFF. The CDR3 region has the DNA TGTGCCAGCAGTGATACCGGGACGGGGGAAACCGGGGAGCTGTTTTTT. The chain is built from TRBV6-4 and TRBJ2-2; tentatively, D is TRBD2 (6 bases). Trimming took off 3 bases at V and 5 bases at J, with 16 bases between the two ends. The germline V gene encodes CDR1 MRHNA and CDR2 SNTAGT. The CDR3 runs to 16 residues.

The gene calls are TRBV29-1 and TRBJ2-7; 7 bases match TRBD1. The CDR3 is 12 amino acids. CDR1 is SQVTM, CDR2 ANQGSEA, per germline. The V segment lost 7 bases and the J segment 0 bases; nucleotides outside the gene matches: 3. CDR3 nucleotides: TGCAGCGCCCGGGACAGCTCCTACGAGCAGTACTTC. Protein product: CSARDSSYEQYF.

DNA for the CDR3: TGTGCCAGCTCACCATTTGAGGCAGATACGCAGTATTTT. It specifies CASSPFEADTQYF. This rearrangement joins TRBV18 to TRBJ2-3; D is uncertain. The CDR3 is 13 amino acids. Per the germline V gene, CDR1 is KGHSH and CDR2 is LQKENI. The ends were cut back, 2 bases at V and 4 bases at J, with 7 bases in the middle.

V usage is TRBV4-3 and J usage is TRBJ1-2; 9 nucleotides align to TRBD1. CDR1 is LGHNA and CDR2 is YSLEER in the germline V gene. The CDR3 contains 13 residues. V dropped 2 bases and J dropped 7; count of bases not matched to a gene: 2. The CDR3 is CASSQNRGLGYTF. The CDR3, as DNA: TGCGCCAGCAGCCAAAACAGGGGGCTTGGCTACACCTTC.

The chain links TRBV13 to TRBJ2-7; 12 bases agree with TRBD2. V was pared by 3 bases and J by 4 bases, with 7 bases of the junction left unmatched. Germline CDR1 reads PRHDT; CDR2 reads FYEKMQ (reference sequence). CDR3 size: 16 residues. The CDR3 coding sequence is TGTGCCAGCAGCTTCCTAGCGGGAGGGCCGGGTTACGAGCAGTACTTC. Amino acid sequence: CASSFLAGGPGYEQYF.

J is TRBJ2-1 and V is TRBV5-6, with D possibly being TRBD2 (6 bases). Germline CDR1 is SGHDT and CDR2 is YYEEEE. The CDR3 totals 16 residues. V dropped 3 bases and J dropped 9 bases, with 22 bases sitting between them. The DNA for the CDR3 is TGTGCCAGCAGCTCCCGTCTAGCGCGGGTAGATGGTGAGCAGTTCTTC. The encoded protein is CASSSRLARVDGEQFF.

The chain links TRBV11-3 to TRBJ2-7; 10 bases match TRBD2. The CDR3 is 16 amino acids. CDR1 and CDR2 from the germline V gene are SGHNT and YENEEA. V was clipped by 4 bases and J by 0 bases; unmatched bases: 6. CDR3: CASSSGGLADSYEQYF. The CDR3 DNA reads TGTGCCAGCAGCTCAGGAGGACTAGCGGACTCCTACGAGCAGTACTTC.